This T cell receptor (beta chain) appears in the sequencing data of a study of blood T cell repertoires in COVID-19. Study-level background: From T cells, B-cell-depleted T cells, or PBMCs came the material, which was cDNA or gDNA.

Germline V gene data show CDR1 as SGHAT and CDR2 as FQNNGV. The V segment lost 7 bases and the J segment 7 bases; nucleotides outside the gene matches: 16. The CDR3 runs 16 residues. This table comes from immunoSEQ multiplex PCR, and its TCRdb copy is limited to in-frame clones, with some not included. The sample consists of 65,000 to 70,000 clones, roughly 85% of them appearing once. The receptor's source is a man older than 75 with acute or convalescent COVID-19. The sequenced sample was peripheral blood. The chain is built from TRBV11-2 and TRBJ2-1, with 7 positions matching TRBD2. The CDR3 DNA is TGTGCCAGCACCCGCGGCCGCGGGGGAGTGAGGAATGAGCAGTTCTTC. It specifies CASTRGRGGVRNEQFF. Together with reference TRBV11-2 and TRBJ2-1, the CDR3 gives the full variable domain: EAGVAQSPRYKIIEKRQSVAFWCNPISGHATLYWYQQILGQGPKLLIQFQNNGVVDDSQLPKDRFSAERLKGVDSTLKIQPAKLEDSAVYLCASTRGRGGVRNEQFFGPGTRLTVL.